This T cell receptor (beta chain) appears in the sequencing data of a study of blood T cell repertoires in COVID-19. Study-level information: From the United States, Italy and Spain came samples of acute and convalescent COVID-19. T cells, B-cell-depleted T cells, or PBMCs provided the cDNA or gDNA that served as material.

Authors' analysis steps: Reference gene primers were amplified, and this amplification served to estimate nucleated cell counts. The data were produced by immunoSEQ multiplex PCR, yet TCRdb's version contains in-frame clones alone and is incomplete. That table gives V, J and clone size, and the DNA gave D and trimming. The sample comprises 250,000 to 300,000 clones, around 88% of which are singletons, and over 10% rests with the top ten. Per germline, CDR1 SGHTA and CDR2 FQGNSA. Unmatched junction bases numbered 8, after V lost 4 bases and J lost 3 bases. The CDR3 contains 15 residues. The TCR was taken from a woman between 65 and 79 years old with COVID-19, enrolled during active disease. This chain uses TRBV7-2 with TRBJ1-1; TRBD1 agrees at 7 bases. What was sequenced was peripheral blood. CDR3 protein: CASSSRDSYYTEAFF. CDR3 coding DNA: TGTGCCAGCAGCTCCCGGGACAGCTATTACACTGAAGCTTTCTTT.